Listed here is a single T cell receptor beta chain. What it recognizes is unknown. The data stem from a study of shared clonotypes between healthy human individuals. Across the whole study: Aged 18 to 49, the donors were two women and a few men. CD4 naive and CD4 memory each took three plates per donor, while CD8 naive took two and CD8 memory one.

Sequencing was performed with immunoSEQ multiplex PCR; in TCRdb, only in-frame clones are kept and a portion is missing. This sample carries more than 90,000 clones, less than 80% of them seen once, and the ten largest clones take around 41%. The V end lost 4 bases, the J end lost 5 bases, and 18 bases lay between the germline ends. The CDR3 covers 15 residues. Per the germline V gene, CDR1 is SGHNT and CDR2 is YYREEE (reference sequence). Study conclusions and caveats: The represented genetic and exposure-history diversity was limited by the small number of donors. The study found lower generation probabilities in non-shared clonotypes than in those shared by all four donors.

The receptor was derived from a man in his thirties or forties in good health. The sequenced sample was memory CD8+ T cells sorted from blood. Indicated subset: CD45RO+ cells pooled with CCR7-negative TemRA cells. The chain uses TRBV5-4 and TRBJ1-1; the D is unclear. CDR3 residues: CASSTLAIPETEAFF. CDR3 nucleotides: TGTGCCAGCAGCACCCTGGCGATACCCGAAACTGAAGCTTTCTTT.